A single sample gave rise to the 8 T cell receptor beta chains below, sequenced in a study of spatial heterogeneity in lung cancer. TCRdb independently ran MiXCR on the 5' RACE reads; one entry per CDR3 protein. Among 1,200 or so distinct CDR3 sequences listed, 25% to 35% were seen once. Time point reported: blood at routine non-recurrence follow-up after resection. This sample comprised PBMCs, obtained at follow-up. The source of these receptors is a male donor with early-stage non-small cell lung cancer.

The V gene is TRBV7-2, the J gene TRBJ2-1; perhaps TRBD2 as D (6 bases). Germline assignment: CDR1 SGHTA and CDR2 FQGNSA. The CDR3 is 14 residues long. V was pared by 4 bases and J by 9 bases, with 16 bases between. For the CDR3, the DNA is TGTGCCAGCAGCTCGCCGCTAGTGCGGGGTGAGCAGTTCTTC. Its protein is CASSSPLVRGEQFF.

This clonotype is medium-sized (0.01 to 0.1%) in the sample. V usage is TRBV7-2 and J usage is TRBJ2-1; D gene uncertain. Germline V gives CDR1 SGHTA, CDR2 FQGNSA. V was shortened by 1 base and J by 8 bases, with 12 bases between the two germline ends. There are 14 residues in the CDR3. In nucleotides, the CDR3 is TGTGCCAGCAGCTTAGGGGTGGGTTACGATGAGCAGTTCTTC. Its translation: CASSLGVGYDEQFF.

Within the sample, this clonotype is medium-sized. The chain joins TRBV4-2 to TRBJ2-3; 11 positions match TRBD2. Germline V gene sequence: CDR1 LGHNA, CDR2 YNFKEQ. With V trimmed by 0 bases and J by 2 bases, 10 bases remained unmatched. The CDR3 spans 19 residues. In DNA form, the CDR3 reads TGTGCCAGCAGCCAAGATCTCGGCGGGACTAGCGGATACACAGATACGCAGTATTTT. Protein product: CASSQDLGGTSGYTDTQYF.

CDR3 sequence: CAISKPEKNSPLHF. The CDR3 DNA sequence: TGTGCCATCAGTAAGCCAGAGAAGAATTCACCCCTCCACTTT. The V call is TRBV10-3, the J call TRBJ1-6; D is ambiguous. V lost 5 bases and J 7 bases, leaving 12 bases between the germline ends. Germline CDR1 reads ENHRY; CDR2 reads SYGVKD. This CDR3 spans 14 amino acids.

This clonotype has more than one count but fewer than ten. The CDR3 region has the DNA TGTGCCAGCACCCTTCGTGGGGGGGCGTCCTCTGGGGCCAACGTCCTGACTTTC. This gives the protein CASTLRGGASSGANVLTF. The V and J genes are TRBV12-3 or TRBV12-4 and TRBJ2-6, with D possibly TRBD2 on 7 matching bases. Trimming pared 7 bases from V and 0 bases from J, leaving 19 bases between. This CDR3 spans 18 amino acids.

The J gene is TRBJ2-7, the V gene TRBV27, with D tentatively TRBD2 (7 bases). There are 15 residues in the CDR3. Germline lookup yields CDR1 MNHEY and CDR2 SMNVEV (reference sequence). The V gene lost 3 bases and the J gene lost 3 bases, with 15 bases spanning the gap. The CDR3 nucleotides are TGTGCCAGCAGTTTTTCCGGGGGGCCCCGCTACGAGCAGTACTTC. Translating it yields CASSFSGGPRYEQYF.

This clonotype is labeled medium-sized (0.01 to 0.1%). DNA for the CDR3: TGTGCCAGCAGCTTAGCAAGGGTAACGTCATCTGCCAAAAACATTCAGTACTTC. Its translation: CASSLARVTSSAKNIQYF. The chain links TRBV11-2 to TRBJ2-4; no firm D call. V shed 1 base and J shed 1 base, with 17 bases lying between them. This CDR3 comprises 18 residues. Germline V gene sequence: CDR1 SGHAT, CDR2 FQNNGV.

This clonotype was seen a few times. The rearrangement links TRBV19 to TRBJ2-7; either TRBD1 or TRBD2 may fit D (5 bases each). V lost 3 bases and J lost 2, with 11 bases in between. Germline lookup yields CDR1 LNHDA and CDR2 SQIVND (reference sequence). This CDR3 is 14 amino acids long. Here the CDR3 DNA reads TGTGCCAGTAGTATTCGGGACGGAGCCTACGAGCAGTACTTC. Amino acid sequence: CASSIRDGAYEQYF.